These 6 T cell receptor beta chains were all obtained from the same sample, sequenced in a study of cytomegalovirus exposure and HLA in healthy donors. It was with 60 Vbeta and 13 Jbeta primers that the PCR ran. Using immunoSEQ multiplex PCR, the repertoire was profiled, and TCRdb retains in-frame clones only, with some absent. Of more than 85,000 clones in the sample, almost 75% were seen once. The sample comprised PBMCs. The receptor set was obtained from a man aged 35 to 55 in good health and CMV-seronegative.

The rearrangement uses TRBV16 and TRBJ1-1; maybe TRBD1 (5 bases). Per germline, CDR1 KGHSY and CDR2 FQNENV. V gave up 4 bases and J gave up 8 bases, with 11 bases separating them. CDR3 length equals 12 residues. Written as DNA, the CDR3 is TGTGCCAGCAGCCGCCTGGGGGGGGAAGCTTTCTTT. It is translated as CASSRLGGEAFF.

In DNA, the CDR3 is TGTGCCAGCTCACCAAGGGAGGGACGGACAGATACGCAGTATTTT. This translates into CASSPREGRTDTQYF. The rearrangement joins TRBV18 to TRBJ2-3; 7 bases are a match to TRBD2. Germline V lookup: CDR1 KGHSH, CDR2 LQKENI. The CDR3 has 15 amino acids. Trimming removed 2 bases from V and 3 bases from J; junction bases left unmatched: 5. The full variable domain, rest sourced from reference TRBV18 and TRBJ2-3, is NAGVMQNPRHLVRRRGQEARLRCSPMKGHSHVYWYRQLPEEGLKFMVYLQKENIIDESGMPKERFSAEFPKEGPSILRIQQVVRGDSAAYFCASSPREGRTDTQYFGPGTRLTVL.

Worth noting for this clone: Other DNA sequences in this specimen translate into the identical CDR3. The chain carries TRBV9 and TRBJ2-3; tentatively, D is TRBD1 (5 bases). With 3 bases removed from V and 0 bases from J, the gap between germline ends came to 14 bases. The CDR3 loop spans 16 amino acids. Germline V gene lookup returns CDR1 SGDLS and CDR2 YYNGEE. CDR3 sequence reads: CASSGGAGPSTDTQYF. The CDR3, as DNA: TGTGCCAGCAGCGGTGGTGCAGGGCCTAGCACAGATACGCAGTATTTT.

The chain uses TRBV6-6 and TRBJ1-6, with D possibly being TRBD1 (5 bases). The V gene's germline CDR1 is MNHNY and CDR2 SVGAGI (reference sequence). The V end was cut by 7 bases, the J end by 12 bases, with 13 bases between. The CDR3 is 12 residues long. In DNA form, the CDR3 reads TGTGCCAGCACCCCCGCCGGGGGACCCCTCCACTTT. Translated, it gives CASTPAGGPLHF.

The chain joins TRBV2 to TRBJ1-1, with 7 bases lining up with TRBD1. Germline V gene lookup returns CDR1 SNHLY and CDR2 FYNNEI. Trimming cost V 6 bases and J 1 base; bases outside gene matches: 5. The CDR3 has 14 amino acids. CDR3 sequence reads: CASRVRGQNTEAFF. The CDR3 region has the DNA TGTGCCAGCAGGGTAAGGGGGCAGAACACTGAAGCTTTCTTT.

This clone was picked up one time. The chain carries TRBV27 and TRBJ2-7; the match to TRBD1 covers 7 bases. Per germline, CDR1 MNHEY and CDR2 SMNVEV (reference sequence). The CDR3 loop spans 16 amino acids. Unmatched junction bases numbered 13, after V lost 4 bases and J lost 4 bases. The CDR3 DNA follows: TGTGCCAGCAGTTCCAGGGGGTTGCTCACGGGGTACGAGCAGTACTTC. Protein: CASSSRGLLTGYEQYF.